This TCR beta chain was identified during a study of CD8+CD57+ T cells in acquired aplastic anemia. About the research overall: Yields of DNA that came from sorted CD4+ and CD8+ cells averaged approximately 3.2 ug. Study conclusions and caveats: Significance was not reached for CD8+ Simpson's diversity between patients and controls. Common to patients and controls were approximately 30 CD8+ CDR3 sequences.

The study profiled TCR beta VDJ and CDR3 using genomic DNA as template. TCRdb re-derived calls from the reads in MiXCR, one entry per CDR3 protein. This sample carries 450,000 to 600,000 distinct CDR3 sequences, around 30% of them seen once, and the ten largest clones take less than 0.85%. This CDR3 spans 13 amino acids. Germline CDR1 and CDR2: SQVTM and ANQGSEA. Trimming at V came to 7 bases and at J to 5 bases, leaving 6 bases not matched to a gene. For sequencing, patients were chosen who had shown expansion of CD8+CD57+ cells by flow cytometry. The enrolled patients all had severe acquired aplastic anemia. This clonotype appeared many times. Its specificity is unknown.

Specimen: sorted CD4+, CD8+, or CD8+CD57+ T cells (not recorded which) from PBMCs. V and J are TRBV29-1 and TRBJ2-7, with TRBD1 matching over 12 bases. The sequence was obtained from a human donor with aplastic anemia. CDR3 in amino acids: CSARDRGQNEQYF. The CDR3 DNA sequence: TGCAGCGCCCGGGACAGGGGGCAGAACGAGCAGTACTTC.